The entry below describes one TCR beta chain. There are 13 residues in the CDR3. The sample originates from a study of T cell changes during pregnancy in multiple sclerosis. The protocol was immunoSEQ multiplex PCR, while the TCRdb copy is restricted to in-frame clones and leaves out a portion. Among approximately 92,000 clones, around 90% were seen once, and the ten largest hold over 1.5%. The receptor was derived from a female donor with multiple sclerosis, enrolled in a pregnancy study. The rearrangement uses TRBV21-1 and TRBJ2-2; the table's TRBD2 call for D was not verified on the DNA. TRBV21-1 is a pseudogene locus. Here the sequenced sample was peripheral blood, taken in the first trimester of pregnancy. CDR3 sequence (DNA): TGTGCCAGCAATATGCTAGGCACCGGGGAGCTGTTTTTT. It codes for CASNMLGTGELFF.